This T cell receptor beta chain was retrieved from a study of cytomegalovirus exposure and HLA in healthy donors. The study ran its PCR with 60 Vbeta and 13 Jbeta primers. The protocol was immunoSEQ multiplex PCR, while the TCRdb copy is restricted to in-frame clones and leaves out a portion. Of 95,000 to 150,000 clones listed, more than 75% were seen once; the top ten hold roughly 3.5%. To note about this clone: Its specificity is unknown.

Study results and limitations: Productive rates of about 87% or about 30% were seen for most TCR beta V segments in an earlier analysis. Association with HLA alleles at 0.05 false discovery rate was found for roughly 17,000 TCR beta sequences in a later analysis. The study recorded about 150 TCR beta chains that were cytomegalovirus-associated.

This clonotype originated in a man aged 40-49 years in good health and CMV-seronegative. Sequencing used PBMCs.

In DNA form, the CDR3 reads TGTGCCAGTAGTACTAACAGGGATGGAAGAAATGGCTACACCTTC. As protein: CASSTNRDGRNGYTF. The chain has TRBV19 and TRBJ1-2, with D perhaps matching TRBD1 (6 bases). This CDR3 has 15 residues. Trimming cost V 4 bases and J 6 bases, with 18 bases left between them. Germline CDR1 LNHDA, CDR2 SQIVND (reference sequence).